Below, 9 T cell receptor beta chains from the same sample are listed, as sequenced in a study of CD8+CD57+ T cells in acquired aplastic anemia. TCR beta VDJ and CDR3 profiles were obtained from a genomic DNA template. MiXCR, run by TCRdb on the reads, gives a single entry per CDR3 protein. The table has about 180,000 distinct CDR3 sequences, 45% to 50% seen once; the top ten hold about 2.9%. The sequenced sample consisted of sorted CD4+, CD8+, or CD8+CD57+ T cells (not recorded which) from PBMCs. The receptors here all came from a human donor in good health.

The chain has TRBV29-1 and TRBJ1-4, with 9 bases fitting TRBD1. Trimming at V came to 5 bases and at J to 5 bases, leaving 9 bases not matched to a gene. CDR1 and CDR2 (germline): SQVTM, ANQGSEA. The CDR3 is 15 amino acids. In DNA, the CDR3 is TGCAGCGTTATTCTGGGACAGGGTCAAAATGAAAAACTGTTTTTT. Translation: CSVILGQGQNEKLFF.

This clonotype was seen only a few times. The chain combines TRBV10-2 with TRBJ1-6; D remains unclear. The CDR3 has 14 amino acids. The V end was cut by 3 bases, the J end by 10 bases, with 13 bases between. Germline loops: CDR1 WSHSY, CDR2 SAAADI. The CDR3 reads CASSDTRIGSPLHF. The CDR3 nucleotides are TGCGCCAGCAGTGACACCCGAATCGGGTCACCCCTCCACTTT.

This clonotype was observed many times. This chain joins TRBV4-1 and TRBJ2-5, with TRBD2 as a possible D gene (5 bases). Trimming pared 3 bases from V and 4 bases from J, leaving 12 bases between. CDR1 is MGHRA, CDR2 YSYEKL, per germline. The CDR3 runs 14 residues. DNA for the CDR3: TGCGCCAGCAGCCATGGGAGACAAGGAGAGACCCAGTACTTC. This sequence encodes CASSHGRQGETQYF.

This CDR3 is CASSQSARTGGLNEQFF. The CDR3 DNA follows: TGCGCCAGCAGCCAAAGTGCCCGGACAGGGGGGTTGAATGAGCAGTTCTTC. The chain is built from TRBV4-1 and TRBJ2-1; TRBD1 matches 10 bases. This CDR3 region has 17 residues. Germline CDR1 is MGHRA and CDR2 is YSYEKL. V was clipped by 2 bases and J by 7 bases; unmatched bases: 11.

Ten or more counts support this clonotype. The rearrangement uses TRBV6-6 and TRBJ2-7; 7 bases match TRBD1. The germline gives CDR1 MNHNY, CDR2 SVGAGI (reference sequence). The CDR3 is made up of 13 amino acids. Unmatched junction bases numbered 5, after V lost 4 bases and J lost 5 bases. The CDR3 DNA reads TGTGCCAGCAGTTCAGGGACAGAGAACGAGCAGTACTTC. This sequence encodes CASSSGTENEQYF.

On this clonotype: One base away lies a much larger clone, so this may be a sequencing read error. The chain links TRBV6-2 or TRBV6-3 to TRBJ1-1; no clear D. This CDR3 comprises 13 residues. CDR1 and CDR2 (germline): MNHEY, SVGEGT. DNA of the CDR3: TGTGCCAGCAGTTACCTCGAGGGCACTGAAGCTTCCTTT. Protein sequence: CASSYLEGTEASF.

The J gene is TRBJ1-2, the V gene TRBV9; 10 bases are a match to TRBD1. This CDR3 is built from 15 residues. CDR1 is SGDLS and CDR2 is YYNGEE in the germline V gene. J was trimmed by 4 bases and V by 2 bases; bases with no gene match: 5. CDR3 bases: TGTGCCAGCAGCGTTGCGACAGGGGGCGTCTATGGCTACACCTTC. It is translated as CASSVATGGVYGYTF.

The chain is built from TRBV10-3 and TRBJ1-2, with D possibly matching TRBD1 (6 bases). Germline V CDR1 and CDR2: ENHRY, SYGVKD. The length of the CDR3 is 16 residues. Trimming stripped 0 bases from V and 4 bases from J, with 15 bases between. CDR3 sequence reads: CAISESNREIVYGYTF. The CDR3 DNA reads as TGTGCCATCAGTGAGTCCAACAGGGAGATAGTCTATGGCTACACCTTC.

This clonotype showed up many times. The rearrangement uses TRBV28 and TRBJ2-7; 7 positions agree with TRBD2. V was clipped by 6 bases and J by 0 bases; unmatched bases: 2. This CDR3 contains 13 residues. Germline V gives CDR1 MDHEN, CDR2 SYDVKM. The CDR3 spells CASRLASSYEQYF. The CDR3, as DNA: TGTGCCAGCAGACTAGCGAGCTCCTACGAGCAGTACTTC.